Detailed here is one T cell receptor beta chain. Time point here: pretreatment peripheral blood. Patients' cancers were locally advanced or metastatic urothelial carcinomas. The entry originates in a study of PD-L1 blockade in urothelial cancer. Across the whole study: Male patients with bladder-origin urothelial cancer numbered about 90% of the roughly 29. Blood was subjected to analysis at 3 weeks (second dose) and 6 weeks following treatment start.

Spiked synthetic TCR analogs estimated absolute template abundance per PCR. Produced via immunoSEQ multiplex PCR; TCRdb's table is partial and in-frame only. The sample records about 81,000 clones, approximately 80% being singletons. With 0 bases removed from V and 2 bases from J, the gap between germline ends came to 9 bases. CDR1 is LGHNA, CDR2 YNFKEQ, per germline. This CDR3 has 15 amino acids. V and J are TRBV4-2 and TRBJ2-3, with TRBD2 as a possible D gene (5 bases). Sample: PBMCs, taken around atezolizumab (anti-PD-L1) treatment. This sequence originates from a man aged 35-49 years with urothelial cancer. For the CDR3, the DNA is TGTGCCAGCAGCCAAGACGAGCGGATCACAGATACGCAGTATTTT. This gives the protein CASSQDERITDTQYF.